Presented here are 19 T cell receptor beta chains from one specimen sequenced in a study of blood T cells in healthy people across ages. The authors ran a second PCR of 7 to 11 cycles using a sample-barcoded 5' primer and a J-beta primer mix. TCRdb reprocessed the 5' RACE reads with MiXCR, giving one entry per CDR3 protein. The sample includes some 900,000 distinct CDR3 sequences, less than 35% of them seen just once. The specimen was blood. Receptors were obtained from a woman aged 80 or over in good health.

This clonotype was seen at least ten times. V is TRBV20-1 and J is TRBJ2-1, with 9 bases that match TRBD1. Germline loops: CDR1 DFQATT, CDR2 SNEGSKA (reference sequence). The trim removed 6 bases at V and 5 bases at J, leaving 11 bases unmatched. This CDR3 spans 15 amino acids. CDR3 sequence reads: CSALRPGQGNNEQFF. CDR3 DNA: TGCAGTGCCCTCAGACCGGGACAGGGAAACAATGAGCAGTTCTTC.

The rearrangement joins TRBV4-3 to TRBJ2-5; unclear D gene. Germline V gene sequence: CDR1 LGHNA, CDR2 YSLEER. V lost 1 base and J lost 13, with 10 bases in between. The CDR3 is 11 amino acids. The CDR3 DNA sequence: TGCGCCAGCAGCCAAGGCCCCCAAGGGTACTTC. It specifies CASSQGPQGYF.

The CDR3 DNA reads as TGCGCCAACTGGACAGGTTTCTACGAGCAGTACTTC. It encodes CANWTGFYEQYF. The chain combines TRBV5-1 with TRBJ2-7; 7 bases line up with TRBD1. V was pared by 9 bases and J by 3 bases, with 6 bases of the junction left unmatched. This CDR3 is built from 12 residues. Germline assignment: CDR1 SGHRS and CDR2 YFSETQ.

At least ten counts were recorded for this clonotype. One junction end disagrees with the germline gene, perhaps due to a read error. The chain carries TRBV7-2 and TRBJ2-4; possibly TRBD1 for D (6 bases). Germline V gives CDR1 SGHTA, CDR2 FQGNSA. The CDR3 consists of 16 residues. The DNA of the CDR3 is TGTGCCAGCAGTTTAGAACAGGGATTAGCCAAAAACATTCAGTACTTC. Amino acid sequence: CASSLEQGLAKNIQYF. Full variable domain (rest looked up from reference TRBV7-2 and TRBJ2-4): GAGVSQSPSNKVTEKGKDVELRCDPISGHTALYWYRQSLGQGLEFLIYFQGNSAPDKSGLPSDRFSAERTGGSVSTLTIQRTQQEDSAVYLCASSLEQGLAKNIQYFGAGTRLSVL.

There are many counts of this clonotype. This chain joins TRBV24-1 and TRBJ2-7; 10 nucleotides line up with TRBD1. The CDR3 consists of 14 residues. The trim removed 7 bases at V and 5 bases at J, leaving 7 bases unmatched. Per germline, CDR1 KGHDR and CDR2 SFDVKD. The CDR3 DNA sequence: TGTGCCACCAGCTTAGGACAGGGGGTTGACGAGCAGTACTTC. This codes for CATSLGQGVDEQYF.

This clonotype was recorded many times. The V gene is TRBV5-1, the J gene TRBJ2-5; 9 bases agree with TRBD1. Germline V CDR1 and CDR2: SGHRS, YFSETQ. V dropped 2 bases and J dropped 6; count of bases not matched to a gene: 5. CDR3 length equals 14 residues. CDR3 DNA: TGCGCCAGCAGCTTCCCGGGACAGGGTCAGACCCAGTACTTC. Translation gives CASSFPGQGQTQYF.

The chain couples TRBV7-2 to TRBJ2-3; D is unresolved. Germline values: CDR1 SGHTA, CDR2 FQGNSA. The CDR3 has 13 amino acids. Trimming removed 5 bases at V and 6 bases at J, with 12 bases between. The chain's CDR3 is CASSVTHLDTQYF. The CDR3 nucleotides read TGTGCCAGCAGCGTTACCCATTTGGATACGCAGTATTTT. Complete variable domain (other parts from reference TRBV7-2 and TRBJ2-3): GAGVSQSPSNKVTEKGKDVELRCDPISGHTALYWYRQSLGQGLEFLIYFQGNSAPDKSGLPSDRFSAERTGGSVSTLTIQRTQQEDSAVYLCASSVTHLDTQYFGPGTRLTVL.

V usage is TRBV7-2 and J usage is TRBJ2-5; TRBD1 matches at 9 bases. Germline V CDR1 and CDR2: SGHTA, FQGNSA. CDR3 length: 17 residues. V shed 5 bases and J 11 bases; nucleotides not matched to a gene: 21. The CDR3 DNA reads TGTGCCAGCAGCCCTACTTTTGGGACAGGGCCGTTGCAGGAGCAGTACTTC. Translated, it gives CASSPTFGTGPLQEQYF.

The V call is TRBV15, the J call TRBJ1-6; D ambiguous. CDR1 and CDR2 from the germline V gene are LNHNV and YYDKDF (reference sequence). V lost 4 bases and J 13 bases, leaving 17 bases between the germline ends. The CDR3 loop spans 14 amino acids. CDR3 residues: CATSTLRASSPLHF. DNA for the CDR3: TGTGCCACCAGCACCCTGAGGGCTTCTAGTCCCCTCCACTTT.

CDR3 loop: CSAGRGLNQPQHF. CDR3 bases: TGCAGTGCCGGGCGGGGACTCAATCAGCCCCAGCATTTT. This chain connects TRBV20-1 to TRBJ1-5; D may be TRBD1 (5 bases). The CDR3 is 13 residues long. CDR1 and CDR2 (germline): DFQATT, SNEGSKA (reference sequence). Deletions cut 6 bases from V and 3 bases from J, with 12 bases between.

This clonotype was picked up a small number of times. The J gene is TRBJ2-3, the V gene TRBV12-3 or TRBV12-4; 9 bases are shared with TRBD2. This CDR3 contains 16 residues. V lost 1 base, J lost 1 base, and 3 bases stayed unmatched. The CDR3 DNA follows: TGTGCCAGCAGTTTAGTAGCGGGGGTGGGCACAGATACGCAGTATTTT. It translates to CASSLVAGVGTDTQYF.

The chain links TRBV20-1 to TRBJ2-1, with no clear D. Germline loops: CDR1 DFQATT, CDR2 SNEGSKA (reference sequence). V lost 0 bases and J 7 bases, leaving 19 bases between the germline ends. The CDR3 spans 16 residues. The CDR3: CSAREWLDQLQNEQFF. The CDR3 region has the DNA TGCAGTGCTAGAGAGTGGTTGGACCAGTTACAGAATGAGCAGTTCTTC.

The rearrangement joins TRBV7-8 to TRBJ2-7; TRBD1 matches 7 bases. The germline gives CDR1 SGHVS, CDR2 FQNEAQ. This CDR3 has 15 residues. J gave up 3 bases and V 5 bases, and 10 bases lay outside the gene matches. The CDR3 nucleotides are TGTGCCAGCAGCACGACTCCCGGGACAGACTACGAGCAGTACTTC. This translates into CASSTTPGTDYEQYF.

This clonotype has just a few counts. J is TRBJ1-1 and V is TRBV10-3; the D is unclear. CDR3 length: 13 residues. V was shortened by 6 bases and J by 2 bases, with 10 bases between the two germline ends. The germline CDR1 and CDR2 sequences are ENHRY and SYGVKD. CDR3 protein: CAISSDPNTEAFF. DNA of the CDR3: TGTGCCATCAGCTCCGACCCTAACACTGAAGCTTTCTTT.

This clonotype has at least ten counts. The chain couples TRBV6-5 to TRBJ2-7; 9 nucleotides align to TRBD1. This CDR3 spans 14 amino acids. The V and J ends lost 7 bases and 2 bases, in that order; junction bases with no gene match: 6. Germline CDR1 and CDR2: MNHEY and SVGAGI. In DNA form, the CDR3 reads TGTGCCAGCAATCGGGACAGGGCCCCCTACGAGCAGTACTTC. This encodes CASNRDRAPYEQYF.

This clonotype was detected ten times or more. The rearrangement uses TRBV4-1 and TRBJ2-4; weak D call: TRBD2 (7 bases). The CDR3 sequence is 17 residues long. Germline V gene sequence: CDR1 MGHRA, CDR2 YSYEKL. Between the trimmed V and J ends, which lost 1 base and 6 bases, there was a span of 19 bases. The DNA for the CDR3 is TGCGCCAGCAGCCAAGGTTCTAACGGGGGGCCTTTAAACATTCAGTACTTC. Its translation is CASSQGSNGGPLNIQYF.

At least ten counts were recorded for this clonotype. The rearrangement uses TRBV6-2 or TRBV6-3 and TRBJ2-7, with D uncertain. This CDR3 is 13 amino acids long. Germline V gene data show CDR1 as MNHEY and CDR2 as SVGEGT. V shed 6 bases and J shed 6 bases, with 15 bases lying between them. The CDR3 DNA reads TGTGCCAGCAGCCACGGACCCCCTTCCGAGCAGTACTTC. Protein product: CASSHGPPSEQYF.

The genes are TRBV5-8 and TRBJ2-5; D not certain. The CDR3 has 13 amino acids. CDR1 and CDR2 (germline): SGHTS, YDEGEE. Trimming cost V 6 bases and J 11 bases, with 20 bases left between them. The CDR3 sequence: CASNKQFEDEQYF. CDR3 nucleotide sequence: TGTGCCAGCAACAAACAATTCGAGGATGAGCAGTACTTC.

The chain employs TRBV12-3 or TRBV12-4 and TRBJ1-2; possibly TRBD1 for D (6 bases). Trimming shortened V by 2 bases and J by 4 bases, and 14 bases separated the two germline ends. The CDR3 length is 15 residues. CDR3 nucleotides: TGTGCCAGCAGTTTACGGGGGCCGGCCTCCTATGGCTACACCTTC. Protein sequence: CASSLRGPASYGYTF.